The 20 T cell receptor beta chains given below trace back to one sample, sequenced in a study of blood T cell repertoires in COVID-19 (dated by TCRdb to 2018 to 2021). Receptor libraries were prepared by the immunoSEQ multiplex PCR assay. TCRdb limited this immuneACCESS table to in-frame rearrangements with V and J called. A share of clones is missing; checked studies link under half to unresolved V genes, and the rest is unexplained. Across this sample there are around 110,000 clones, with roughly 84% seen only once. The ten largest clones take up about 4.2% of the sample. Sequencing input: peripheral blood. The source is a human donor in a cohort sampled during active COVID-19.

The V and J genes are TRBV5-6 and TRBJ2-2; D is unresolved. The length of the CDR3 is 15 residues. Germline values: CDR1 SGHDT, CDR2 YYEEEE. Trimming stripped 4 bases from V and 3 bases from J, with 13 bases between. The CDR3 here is CASSEKPVYTGELFF. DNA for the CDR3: TGTGCCAGCAGCGAAAAACCGGTTTACACCGGGGAGCTGTTTTTT.

The CDR3 sequence: CASGLVLAEGRNEQFF. The CDR3 DNA is TGTGCTAGTGGTTTGGTACTAGCGGAGGGTCGGAATGAGCAGTTCTTC. The V call is TRBV12-5, the J call TRBJ2-1, with TRBD2 identical over 8 bases. J was trimmed by 7 bases and V by 0 bases; bases with no gene match: 8. CDR3 length: 16 residues. Germline lookup yields CDR1 LGHNT and CDR2 FRNRAP.

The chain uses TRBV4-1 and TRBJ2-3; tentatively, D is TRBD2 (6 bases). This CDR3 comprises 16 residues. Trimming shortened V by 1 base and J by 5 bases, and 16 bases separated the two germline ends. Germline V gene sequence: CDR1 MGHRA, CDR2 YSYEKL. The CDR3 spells CASSQAGRERVDTQYF. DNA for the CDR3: TGCGCCAGCAGCCAAGCCGGGCGGGAACGGGTAGATACGCAGTATTTT.

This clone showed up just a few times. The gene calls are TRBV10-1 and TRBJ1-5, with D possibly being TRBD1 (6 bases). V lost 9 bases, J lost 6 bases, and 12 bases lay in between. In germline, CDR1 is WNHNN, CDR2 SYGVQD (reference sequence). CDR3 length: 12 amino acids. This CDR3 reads CASGGRGQPQHF. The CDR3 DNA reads TGCGCCAGTGGGGGCAGGGGTCAGCCCCAGCATTTT.

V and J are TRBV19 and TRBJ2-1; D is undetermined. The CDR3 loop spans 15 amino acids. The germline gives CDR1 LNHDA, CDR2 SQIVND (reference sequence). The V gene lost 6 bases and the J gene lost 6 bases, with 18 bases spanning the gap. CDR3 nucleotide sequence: TGTGCCAGTAGACCCACTACGGTGGAGATCAATGAGCAGTTCTTC. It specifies CASRPTTVEINEQFF.

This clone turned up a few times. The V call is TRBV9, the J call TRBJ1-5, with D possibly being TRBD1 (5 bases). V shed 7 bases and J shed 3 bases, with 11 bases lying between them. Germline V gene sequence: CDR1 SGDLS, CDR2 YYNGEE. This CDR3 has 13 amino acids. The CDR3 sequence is CASSRGFNQPQHF. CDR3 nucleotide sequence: TGTGCCAGCTCCCGGGGGTTCAATCAGCCCCAGCATTTT. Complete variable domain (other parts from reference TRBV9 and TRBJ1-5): DSGVTQTPKHLITATGQRVTLRCSPRSGDLSVYWYQQSLDQGLQFLIQYYNGEERAKGNILERFSAQQFPDLHSELNLSSLELGDSALYFCASSRGFNQPQHFGDGTRLSIL.

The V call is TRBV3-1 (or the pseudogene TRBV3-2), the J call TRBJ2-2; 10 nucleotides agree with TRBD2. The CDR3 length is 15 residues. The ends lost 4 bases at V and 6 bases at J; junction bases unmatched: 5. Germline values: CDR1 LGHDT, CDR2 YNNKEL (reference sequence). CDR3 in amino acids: CASSPSGRSAGELFF. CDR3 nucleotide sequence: TGTGCCAGCAGCCCTAGCGGGAGAAGCGCCGGGGAGCTGTTTTTT.

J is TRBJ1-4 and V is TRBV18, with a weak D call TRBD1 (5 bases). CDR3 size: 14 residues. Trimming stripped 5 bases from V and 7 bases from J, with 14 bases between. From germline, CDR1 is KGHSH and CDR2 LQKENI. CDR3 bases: TGTGCCAGCTCAGCAGGGTCAGCAGGTGAAAAACTGTTTTTT. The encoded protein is CASSAGSAGEKLFF.

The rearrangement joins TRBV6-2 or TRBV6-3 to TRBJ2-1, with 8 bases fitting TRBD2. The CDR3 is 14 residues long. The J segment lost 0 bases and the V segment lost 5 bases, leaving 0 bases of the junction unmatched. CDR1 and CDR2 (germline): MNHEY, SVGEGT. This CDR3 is CASSTSGSYNEQFF. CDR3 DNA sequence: TGTGCCAGCAGTACTAGCGGCTCCTACAATGAGCAGTTCTTC.

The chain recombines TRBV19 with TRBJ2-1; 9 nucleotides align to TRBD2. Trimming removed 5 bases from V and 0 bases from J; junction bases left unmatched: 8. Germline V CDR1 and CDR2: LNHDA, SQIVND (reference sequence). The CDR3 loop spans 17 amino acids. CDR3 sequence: CASSGGTSSISYNEQFF. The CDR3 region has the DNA TGTGCCAGTAGTGGGGGGACTAGCTCTATCTCCTACAATGAGCAGTTCTTC.

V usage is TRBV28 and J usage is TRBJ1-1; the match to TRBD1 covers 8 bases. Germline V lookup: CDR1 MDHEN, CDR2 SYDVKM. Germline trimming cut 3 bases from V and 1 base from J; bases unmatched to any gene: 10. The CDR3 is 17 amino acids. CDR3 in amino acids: CASSFGQGALGNTEAFF. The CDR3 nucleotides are TGTGCCAGCAGTTTTGGTCAGGGGGCATTAGGGAACACTGAAGCTTTCTTT.

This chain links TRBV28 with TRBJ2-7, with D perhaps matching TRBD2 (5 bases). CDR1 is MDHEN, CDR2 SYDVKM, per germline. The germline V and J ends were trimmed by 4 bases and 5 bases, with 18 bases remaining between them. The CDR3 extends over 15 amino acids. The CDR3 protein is CASSSPLGLGDEQYV. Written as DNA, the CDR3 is TGTGCCAGCAGTTCCCCCCTCGGACTGGGAGACGAGCAGTACGTC.

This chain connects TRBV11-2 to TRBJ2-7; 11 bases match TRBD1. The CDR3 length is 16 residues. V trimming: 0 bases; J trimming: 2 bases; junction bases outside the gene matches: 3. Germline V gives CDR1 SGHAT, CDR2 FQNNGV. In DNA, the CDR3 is TGTGCCAGCAGCTTAGATCGGGGACAGGGGGCCTACGAGCAGTACTTC. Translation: CASSLDRGQGAYEQYF.

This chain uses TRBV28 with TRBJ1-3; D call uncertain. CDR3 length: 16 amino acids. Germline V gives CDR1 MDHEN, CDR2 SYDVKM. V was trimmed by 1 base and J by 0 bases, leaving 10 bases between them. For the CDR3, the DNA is TGTGCCAGCAGTTTATCTTATGGGAGCTCTGGAAACACCATATATTTT. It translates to CASSLSYGSSGNTIYF.

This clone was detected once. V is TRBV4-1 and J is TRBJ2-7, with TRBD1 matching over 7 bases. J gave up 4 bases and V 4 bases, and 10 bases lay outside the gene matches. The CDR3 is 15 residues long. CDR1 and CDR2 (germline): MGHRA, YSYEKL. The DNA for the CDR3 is TGCGCCAGCAGCCGAAGCACAGGGGCTATATACGAGCAGTACTTC. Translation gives CASSRSTGAIYEQYF.

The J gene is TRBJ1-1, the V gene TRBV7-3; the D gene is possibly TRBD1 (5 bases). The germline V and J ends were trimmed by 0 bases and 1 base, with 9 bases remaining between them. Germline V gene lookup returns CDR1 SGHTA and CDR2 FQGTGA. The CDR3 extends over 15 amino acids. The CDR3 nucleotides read TGTGCCAGCAGCTTAACGCAGGGCGCGAACACTGAAGCTTTCTTT. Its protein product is CASSLTQGANTEAFF.

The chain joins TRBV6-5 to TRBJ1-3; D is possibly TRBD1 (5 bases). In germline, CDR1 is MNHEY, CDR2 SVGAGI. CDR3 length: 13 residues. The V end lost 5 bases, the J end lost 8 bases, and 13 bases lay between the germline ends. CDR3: CASSPQGGDTIYF. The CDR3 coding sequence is TGTGCCAGCAGTCCCCAGGGAGGTGACACCATATATTTT.

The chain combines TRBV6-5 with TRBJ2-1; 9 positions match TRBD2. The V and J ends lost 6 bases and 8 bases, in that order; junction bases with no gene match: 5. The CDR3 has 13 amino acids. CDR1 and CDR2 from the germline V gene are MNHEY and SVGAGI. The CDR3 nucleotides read TGTGCCAGCAGGGCGGGAGGGCCCGATGAGCAGTTCTTC. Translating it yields CASRAGGPDEQFF.

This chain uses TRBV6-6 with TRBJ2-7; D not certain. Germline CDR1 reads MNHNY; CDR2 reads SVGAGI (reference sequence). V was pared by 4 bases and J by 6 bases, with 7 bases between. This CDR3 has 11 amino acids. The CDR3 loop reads CASSSGGEQYV. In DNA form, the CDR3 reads TGTGCCAGCAGTTCAGGTGGCGAGCAGTACGTC.

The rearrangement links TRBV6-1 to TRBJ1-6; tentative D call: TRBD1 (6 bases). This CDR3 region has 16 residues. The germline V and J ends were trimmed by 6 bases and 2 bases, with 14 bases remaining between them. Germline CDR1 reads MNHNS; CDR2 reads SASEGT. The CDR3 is CASRETGLTYNSPLHF. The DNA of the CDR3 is TGTGCCAGCAGAGAAACAGGGTTAACCTATAATTCACCCCTCCACTTT.